This passage covers 27 T cell receptor beta chains from one sample sequenced in a study of cytomegalovirus exposure and HLA in healthy donors. PCR primers comprised 60 Vbeta and 13 Jbeta primers. Assay used: immunoSEQ multiplex PCR; TCRdb lists only in-frame clones, some missing. In the table there are over 120,000 clones, over 70% of which are singletons. Sequenced: PBMCs. The receptors were sampled from a man between 25 and 39 years old in good health and CMV-seronegative.

The rearrangement uses TRBV5-4 and TRBJ1-4; D perhaps matches TRBD1 (5 bases). Germline CDR1 reads SGHNT; CDR2 reads YYREEE (reference sequence). There are 16 residues in the CDR3. Between the trimmed V and J ends, which lost 3 bases and 3 bases, there was a span of 15 bases. DNA of the CDR3: TGTGCCAGCAGCTCCAATCAGGGAAGGGCTAATGAAAAACTGTTTTTT. Translation gives CASSSNQGRANEKLFF. The full variable domain, with the rest looked up from reference TRBV5-4 and TRBJ1-4, is ETGVTQSPTHLIKTRGQQVTLRCSSQSGHNTVSWYQQALGQGPQFIFQYYREEENGRGNFPPRFSGLQFPNYSSELNVNALELDDSALYLCASSSNQGRANEKLFFGSGTQLSVL.

The rearrangement uses TRBV9 and TRBJ2-5; 8 bases map to TRBD2. Losses at the gene ends were 2 bases for V and 4 bases for J; bases not matched to a gene: 10. The V gene's germline CDR1 is SGDLS and CDR2 YYNGEE. The CDR3 is made up of 16 amino acids. CDR3 in amino acids: CASSVGTREDGETQYF. CDR3 DNA: TGTGCCAGCAGCGTTGGGACTAGGGAGGACGGAGAGACCCAGTACTTC.

The V gene is TRBV29-1, the J gene TRBJ2-1, with D perhaps matching TRBD1 (5 bases). Germline loops: CDR1 SQVTM, CDR2 ANQGSEA. Deletions cut 4 bases from V and 7 bases from J, with 14 bases between. The CDR3 extends over 13 amino acids. This CDR3 is CSVVIAGWNEQFF. The CDR3 bases are TGCAGCGTTGTCATAGCAGGGTGGAATGAGCAGTTCTTC.

The sample holds one count of this clone. V and J are TRBV18 and TRBJ1-2; maybe TRBD1 (5 bases). The CDR3 totals 13 residues. Trimming cost V 3 bases and J 7 bases, with 12 bases left between them. Germline V gene data show CDR1 as KGHSH and CDR2 as LQKENI. CDR3 amino acids: CASSPEGNVGYTF. CDR3 in DNA: TGTGCCAGCTCACCGGAGGGGAATGTTGGCTACACCTTC.

The V and J genes are TRBV7-9 and TRBJ2-6; perhaps TRBD2 as D (7 bases). V lost 5 bases, J lost 0 bases, and 17 bases lay in between. Germline V CDR1 and CDR2: SEHNR, FQNEAQ (reference sequence). This CDR3 has 18 amino acids. Written as DNA, the CDR3 is TGTGCCAGCAGCCTAGTGCGGGGGCCGAGCTCTGGGGCCAACGTCCTGACTTTC. Its protein is CASSLVRGPSSGANVLTF.

This sequence joins TRBV10-3 and TRBJ1-4, with TRBD1 identical over 7 bases. With 0 bases clipped from V and 6 bases from J, the junction kept 4 bases outside the gene matches. Germline V gene sequence: CDR1 ENHRY, CDR2 SYGVKD. The CDR3 covers 15 residues. The CDR3 nucleotides are TGTGCCATCAGTGAGTCGAGGGGGCGCGATGAAAAACTGTTTTTT. It yields the protein CAISESRGRDEKLFF.

The chain combines TRBV7-9 with TRBJ2-7; D is possibly TRBD1 (6 bases). Trimming pared 1 base from V and 6 bases from J, leaving 10 bases between. Looked up from germline, CDR1 is SEHNR and CDR2 is FQNEAQ (reference sequence). The CDR3 runs 13 residues. In DNA form, the CDR3 reads TGTGCCAGCAGCTTAGAACAGGGAAGCGAGCAGTACTTC. Protein: CASSLEQGSEQYF.

This clone was observed a handful of times. V gene TRBV27 combines with J gene TRBJ1-1, with D tentatively TRBD1 (5 bases). The V and J ends lost 3 bases and 4 bases respectively, with 9 bases between them. The CDR3 is made up of 13 amino acids. Germline-derived CDR1 and CDR2 are MNHEY and SMNVEV (reference sequence). CDR3 amino acids: CASSLRGGTEAFF. Written as DNA, the CDR3 is TGTGCCAGCAGTTTGAGGGGAGGCACTGAAGCTTTCTTT.

V and J are TRBV9 and TRBJ2-5; D might be TRBD1 (5 bases). Trimming removed 4 bases at V and 5 bases at J, with 24 bases between. CDR3 size: 17 residues. The germline gives CDR1 SGDLS, CDR2 YYNGEE. CDR3 in DNA: TGTGCCAGCAGCTCCTTCGACAGCTTAGCTGGGCGGGAGACCCAGTACTTC. Residues: CASSSFDSLAGRETQYF. Using reference TRBV9 and TRBJ2-5 for the parts outside the CDR3, the full variable domain is DSGVTQTPKHLITATGQRVTLRCSPRSGDLSVYWYQQSLDQGLQFLIQYYNGEERAKGNILERFSAQQFPDLHSELNLSSLELGDSALYFCASSSFDSLAGRETQYFGPGTRLLVL.

The genes are TRBV7-7 and TRBJ2-7; 9 bases fit TRBD1. V dropped 5 bases and J dropped 3; count of bases not matched to a gene: 8. The CDR3 is 15 amino acids. Germline loops: CDR1 SSHAT, CDR2 FNYEAQ (reference sequence). The CDR3 DNA sequence: TGTGCCAGCAGCCCGCTACAGGGGGCTCACTACGAGCAGTACTTC. Encoded protein: CASSPLQGAHYEQYF.

The chain links TRBV27 to TRBJ1-2, with 8 bases aligning to TRBD1. Germline trimming cut 0 bases from V and 0 bases from J; bases unmatched to any gene: 12. This CDR3 is built from 19 residues. From germline, CDR1 is MNHEY and CDR2 SMNVEV (reference sequence). CDR3 nucleotides: TGTGCCAGCAGTTTATCGGCAGGGGGCATAGCTATGACTAACTATGGCTACACCTTC. Protein sequence: CASSLSAGGIAMTNYGYTF.

V and J are TRBV4-2 and TRBJ2-1; D is perhaps TRBD2 (6 bases). Germline CDR1 is LGHNA and CDR2 is YNFKEQ. The V end was cut by 1 base, the J end by 3 bases, with 13 bases between. The CDR3 extends over 16 amino acids. In DNA, the CDR3 is TGTGCCAGCAGCCAAGCTATAGGGACTTACTACAATGAGCAGTTCTTC. Residues: CASSQAIGTYYNEQFF.

V gene TRBV2 combines with J gene TRBJ2-5; possibly TRBD1 for D (6 bases). The CDR3 totals 14 residues. The V gene's germline CDR1 is SNHLY and CDR2 FYNNEI. Trimming shortened V by 9 bases and J by 1 base, and 15 bases separated the two germline ends. The CDR3 DNA reads TGTGCCAGTGGGGCCGGGACATTCCAAGAGACCCAGTACTTC. Its translation: CASGAGTFQETQYF.

The rearrangement uses TRBV7-2 and TRBJ2-5; 10 positions agree with TRBD2. This CDR3 spans 15 amino acids. CDR1 SGHTA and CDR2 FQGNSA come from the germline V gene. The DNA of the CDR3 is TGTGCTTCGCAGGCTAGCGGGGGCGAGCGAGAGACCCAGTACTTC. Protein sequence: CASQASGGERETQYF. Supplemented by reference TRBV7-2 and TRBJ2-5, the full variable domain reads GAGVSQSPSNKVTEKGKDVELRCDPISGHTALYWYRQSLGQGLEFLIYFQGNSAPDKSGLPSDRFSAERTGGSVSTLTIQRTQQEDSAVYLCASQASGGERETQYFGPGTRLLVL.

The rearrangement links TRBV5-1 to TRBJ1-4, with 12 bases that match TRBD1. Germline V lookup: CDR1 SGHRS, CDR2 YFSETQ. Trimming took 4 bases from V and 6 from J; bases not matched to a gene: 16. This CDR3 is 19 amino acids long. DNA of the CDR3: TGCGCCAGCAGCCGCGTTCCGGGACAGGGGGCGCGAGGGGATGAAAAACTGTTTTTT. It encodes CASSRVPGQGARGDEKLFF.

The V call is TRBV13, the J call TRBJ2-1; 7 bases are a match to TRBD2. The germline gives CDR1 PRHDT, CDR2 FYEKMQ (reference sequence). V shed 3 bases and J 7 bases; nucleotides not matched to a gene: 9. There are 15 residues in the CDR3. Here the CDR3 DNA reads TGTGCCAGCAGCTTGGGACTACAATCCCCTAATGAGCAGTTCTTC. This translates into CASSLGLQSPNEQFF.

This clone came up a few times. The CDR3 loop is CASSDGGAGYTF. In DNA form, the CDR3 reads TGTGCCAGCAGTGACGGGGGGGCTGGCTACACCTTC. The V and J genes are TRBV6-4 and TRBJ1-2, with a possible D match to TRBD1 (6 bases). The CDR3 length is 12 residues. Per the germline V gene, CDR1 is MRHNA and CDR2 is SNTAGT. Trimming shortened V by 2 bases and J by 7 bases, and 8 bases separated the two germline ends.

In this sample, this clone turned up once. This sequence joins TRBV5-4 and TRBJ1-1; 8 bases are a match to TRBD1. V trimming: 0 bases; J trimming: 3 bases; junction bases outside the gene matches: 7. The CDR3 has 16 residues. Germline values: CDR1 SGHNT, CDR2 YYREEE (reference sequence). CDR3 residues: CASSLGNQGADTEAFF. The CDR3 DNA is TGTGCCAGCAGCTTGGGAAATCAGGGGGCGGACACTGAAGCTTTCTTT.

The chain recombines TRBV2 with TRBJ2-5, with 10 bases matching TRBD1. The J call may be in error: the DNA end matches TRBJ2-7 better. Germline V gene data show CDR1 as SNHLY and CDR2 as FYNNEI. This CDR3 spans 15 amino acids. CDR3 in DNA: TGTGCTACTCAACTCCGGGACAGGGGAACCTACGAGCAGTACTTC. Its translation: CATQLRDRGTYEQYF.

In regard to this clone: One end of the junction varies from germline; a read error may be responsible. V usage is TRBV11-2 and J usage is TRBJ2-6, with D maybe TRBD2 (6 bases). Germline lookup yields CDR1 SGHAT and CDR2 FQNNGV. This CDR3 spans 17 amino acids. DNA for the CDR3: TGTGCCAGCAGCTTGCGGAAAGGGGTGGGCGGGGCCAACGGCCTGACTTTC. Its protein product is CASSLRKGVGGANGLTF.

This clone was observed a handful of times. The V gene is TRBV28, the J gene TRBJ1-2, with D unresolved. V lost 4 bases and J 4 bases, leaving 16 bases between the germline ends. Germline V lookup: CDR1 MDHEN, CDR2 SYDVKM. The CDR3 runs 15 residues. The CDR3 protein is CASSSLGSSRYGYTF. Here the CDR3 DNA reads TGTGCCAGCAGTTCCCTCGGGAGTTCTCGCTATGGCTACACCTTC.

This chain uses TRBV25-1 with TRBJ2-7, with D unclear. From germline, CDR1 is MGHDK and CDR2 SYGVNS. The CDR3 contains 11 residues. Trimming cost V 3 bases and J 3 bases, with 3 bases left between them. CDR3 coding DNA: TGTGCCAGCAGTGATTACTACGAGCAGTACTTC. Protein sequence: CASSDYYEQYF.

This chain joins TRBV7-8 and TRBJ2-3; 10 nucleotides agree with TRBD1. The length of the CDR3 is 14 residues. Germline values: CDR1 SGHVS, CDR2 FQNEAQ. V was pared by 3 bases and J by 4 bases, with 1 base of the junction left unmatched. CDR3: CASSLTGGADTQYF. DNA of the CDR3: TGTGCCAGCAGCTTGACAGGGGGCGCAGATACGCAGTATTTT.

A few counts support this clone. The rearrangement links TRBV5-6 to TRBJ2-2; D is possibly TRBD2 (6 bases). The CDR3 length is 16 residues. CDR1 is SGHDT and CDR2 is YYEEEE in the germline V gene. Trimming took 1 base from V and 0 from J, leaving 10 bases between them. The CDR3 loop is CASSLPGDPNTGELFF. The CDR3 DNA is TGTGCCAGCAGCTTGCCGGGGGATCCGAACACCGGGGAGCTGTTTTTT.

V is TRBV4-1 and J is TRBJ2-5; the match to TRBD1 covers 9 bases. The last part of the DNA fits TRBJ2-7 better; the J call may be wrong. Germline V gene data show CDR1 as MGHRA and CDR2 as YSYEKL. The CDR3 has 16 amino acids. For the CDR3, the DNA is TGCGCCAGCAGCCAAGCTTGGGACAGGGAACCATACGAGCAGTACTTC. Its protein is CASSQAWDREPYEQYF.

This clone occurred a few times. V usage is TRBV2 and J usage is TRBJ2-7; 10 nucleotides agree with TRBD1. The CDR3 is 15 amino acids. Germline CDR1 SNHLY, CDR2 FYNNEI. The CDR3 here is CATQLRDRGTYEQYF. The CDR3 bases are TGTGCTACTCAACTCCGGGACAGGGGAACCTACGAGCAGTACTTC.

This chain uses TRBV28 with TRBJ2-5, with TRBD1 matching 7 bases. CDR1 is MDHEN and CDR2 is SYDVKM in the germline V gene. After removal of 5 bases from V and 5 bases from J, the junction contained 17 bases not matched to a gene. CDR3 length equals 17 residues. The CDR3 DNA sequence: TGTGCCAGCAGTCCGGGACAGCTACTTATTACTACGGAGACCCAGTACTTC. Protein: CASSPGQLLITTETQYF.